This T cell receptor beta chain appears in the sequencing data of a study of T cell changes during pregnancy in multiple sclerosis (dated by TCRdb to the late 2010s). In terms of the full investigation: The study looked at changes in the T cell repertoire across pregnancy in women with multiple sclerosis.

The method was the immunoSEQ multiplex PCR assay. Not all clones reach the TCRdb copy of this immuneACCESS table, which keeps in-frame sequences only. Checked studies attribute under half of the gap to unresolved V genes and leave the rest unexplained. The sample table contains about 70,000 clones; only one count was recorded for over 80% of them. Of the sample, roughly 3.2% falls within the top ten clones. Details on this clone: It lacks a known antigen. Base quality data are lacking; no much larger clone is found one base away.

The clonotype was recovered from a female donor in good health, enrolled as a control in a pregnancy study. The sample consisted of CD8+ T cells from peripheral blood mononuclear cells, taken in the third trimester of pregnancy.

The DNA sequence is TGTGCCTCCCGGCGGGATAGCGGGTCCTACGAGCAGTACTTC. Its product reads: CASRRDSGSYEQYF. Recombination linked TRBV10-3 to TRBJ2-7; 7 middle bases align to TRBD2. Inclusive of the bounding cysteine and phenylalanine, the CDR3 is 14 residues long. Only CDR3 DNA is held: 42 bases, read in frame from base 1. Taken from the germline V gene, the CDR1 and CDR2 loops are ENHRY and SYGVKD. The germline V end is reduced by 11 bases and the J end by 1 base; junction bases left unmatched: 11.